These 27 T cell receptor beta chains share one sample of origin, sequenced in a study of T-cell memory formation after mild COVID-19. TCRdb re-derived calls from the 5' RACE reads in MiXCR, one entry per CDR3 protein. The sample shows roughly 89,000 distinct CDR3 sequences, less than 15% of them seen only once. Sequenced: PBMCs or a T cell subset sorted from them (not recorded which). Every receptor here comes from an adult woman who had mild COVID-19 (a few samples of this study predate the infection). Cell type and time point are not known.

V usage is TRBV4-2 and J usage is TRBJ2-7, with TRBD1 as a possible D gene (5 bases). Germline V CDR1 and CDR2: LGHNA, YNFKEQ. This CDR3 has 14 residues. V was trimmed by 7 bases and J by 5 bases, leaving 18 bases between them. CDR3 DNA: TGTGCCAGCACGAACGTTCAGGGTTTCGACGAGCAGTACTTC. Translating gives CASTNVQGFDEQYF.

This clonotype was found many times. The gene calls are TRBV11-3 and TRBJ2-1; 10 positions agree with TRBD2. Germline V CDR1 and CDR2: SGHNT, YENEEA. The junction had 14 bases not matched to a gene; V was cut back by 4 bases and J by 8 bases. CDR3 length equals 17 residues. CDR3 DNA: TGTGCCAGCAGCTCTAGGGTATTAGCGGGAGGAGGTCATGAGCAGTTCTTC. This sequence encodes CASSSRVLAGGGHEQFF.

This clonotype was found a few times. CDR3 protein: CASGVLGTEAFF. The CDR3 region has the DNA TGTGCCAGCGGAGTGTTGGGAACTGAAGCTTTCTTT. The V and J genes are TRBV27 and TRBJ1-1; D uncertain. CDR3 size: 12 residues. Germline CDR1 MNHEY, CDR2 SMNVEV (reference sequence). V shed 8 bases and J shed 5 bases, with 12 bases lying between them.

CDR3 DNA sequence: TGTGCCACCAGCAGAGAGGGGGATCAAGAGACCCAGTACTTC. Its translation is CATSREGDQETQYF. This chain uses TRBV15 with TRBJ2-5; TRBD1 or TRBD2 may be the D gene (5 bases each). Germline assignment: CDR1 LNHNV and CDR2 YYDKDF (reference sequence). The CDR3 length is 14 residues. The V end was cut by 0 bases, the J end by 2 bases, with 7 bases between.

V gene TRBV4-2 combines with J gene TRBJ2-1; 9 nucleotides agree with TRBD2. Germline-derived CDR1 and CDR2 are LGHNA and YNFKEQ. J lost 4 bases, V lost 3 bases, and 7 bases had no gene match. This CDR3 comprises 16 residues. The CDR3 nucleotides read TGTGCCAGCAGCCACATAACTAGCGGGCCTTACAATGAGCAGTTCTTC. Residues: CASSHITSGPYNEQFF.

This sequence joins TRBV29-1 and TRBJ2-3; D is unresolved. CDR1 and CDR2 from the germline V gene are SQVTM and ANQGSEA. V was shortened by 0 bases and J by 2 bases, with 9 bases between the two germline ends. This CDR3 has 14 amino acids. The CDR3, as DNA: TGCAGCGTTGAAGATCGTGAGGACACAGATACGCAGTATTTT. Protein sequence: CSVEDREDTDTQYF.

This clonotype turned up a few times. This rearrangement joins TRBV5-1 to TRBJ2-2; no clear D gene. Per germline, CDR1 SGHRS and CDR2 YFSETQ. The length of the CDR3 is 12 residues. Trimming cost V 3 bases and J 11 bases, with 11 bases left between them. CDR3 sequence: CASSSSGVELFF. DNA of the CDR3: TGCGCCAGCAGCTCGTCAGGTGTCGAGCTGTTTTTT.

This clonotype was observed a handful of times. The rearrangement joins TRBV29-1 to TRBJ2-4; TRBD1 is a possible D gene (6 bases). The germline V gene encodes CDR1 SQVTM and CDR2 ANQGSEA. The V and J ends lost 8 bases and 7 bases respectively, with 12 bases between them. The CDR3 covers 11 residues. The CDR3, as DNA: TGCAGCTCCCGACAGGAGAACATTCAGTACTTC. Protein: CSSRQENIQYF.

This CDR3 is CSAREGTETYEQYF. The CDR3 DNA sequence: TGCAGTGCTAGAGAGGGGACGGAAACCTACGAGCAGTACTTC. The rearrangement uses TRBV20-1 and TRBJ2-7; TRBD1 or TRBD2 may be the D gene (5 bases each). Germline V gene data show CDR1 as DFQATT and CDR2 as SNEGSKA (reference sequence). V lost 0 bases, J lost 2 bases, and 11 bases lay in between. The CDR3 runs 14 residues.

This clonotype was detected a few times. This sequence joins TRBV4-3 and TRBJ1-3; D is uncertain. With 0 bases removed from V and 0 bases from J, the gap between germline ends came to 9 bases. The CDR3 totals 16 residues. The germline V gene has CDR1 LGHNA and CDR2 YSLEER. CDR3 amino acids: CASSQDRTSSGNTIYF. The CDR3 bases are TGCGCCAGCAGCCAAGATCGAACAAGCTCTGGAAACACCATATATTTT.

The chain couples TRBV7-9 to TRBJ2-4; no clear D gene. This CDR3 has 14 residues. V shed 4 bases and J shed 0 bases, with 7 bases lying between them. CDR1 is SEHNR, CDR2 FQNEAQ, per germline (reference sequence). The CDR3 sequence is CASSSQLAKNIQYF. The CDR3 DNA sequence: TGTGCCAGCAGCTCCCAGCTAGCCAAAAACATTCAGTACTTC.

The chain uses TRBV4-3 and TRBJ2-1; tentatively, D is TRBD2 (6 bases). Germline V lookup: CDR1 LGHNA, CDR2 YSLEER. Trimming left V 0 bases short and J 4 bases short, with 10 bases between. The CDR3 is 15 residues long. The DNA of the CDR3 is TGCGCCAGCAGCCAAGATCGGGCGGGGTACAATGAGCAGTTCTTC. It specifies CASSQDRAGYNEQFF.

This chain joins TRBV5-1 and TRBJ1-1; D is perhaps TRBD1 (6 bases). V was clipped by 4 bases and J by 3 bases, with 16 bases between them. Germline lookup yields CDR1 SGHRS and CDR2 YFSETQ. The CDR3 is 15 amino acids. The CDR3 coding sequence is TGCGCCAGCAGCCACTACAGGGTTTCTGACACTGAAGCTTTCTTT. It encodes CASSHYRVSDTEAFF.

The sample holds many counts of this clonotype. The chain is built from TRBV7-6 and TRBJ2-7; 11 bases align to TRBD1. Germline CDR1 reads SGHVS; CDR2 reads FNYEAQ. Losses at the gene ends were 5 bases for V and 0 bases for J; bases not matched to a gene: 9. The CDR3 has 17 residues. The CDR3 coding sequence is TGTGCCAGCAGCCCCTCTGGGGACAGGGGGTTCTCCTACGAGCAGTACTTC. Protein: CASSPSGDRGFSYEQYF.

V usage is TRBV27 and J usage is TRBJ2-7; perhaps TRBD1 as D (6 bases). V was cut by 10 bases and J by 2 bases, with 15 bases left in between. Germline lookup yields CDR1 MNHEY and CDR2 SMNVEV (reference sequence). The length of the CDR3 is 13 residues. Written as DNA, the CDR3 is TGTGCCACAGGATCCGGGACACCCTACGAGCAGTACTTC. It is translated as CATGSGTPYEQYF.

The chain joins TRBV29-1 to TRBJ1-2; tentative D call: TRBD1 (6 bases). From germline, CDR1 is SQVTM and CDR2 ANQGSEA. The CDR3 is made up of 14 amino acids. V lost 4 bases and J lost 0, with 12 bases in between. CDR3 in DNA: TGCAGCGTTGCAGACAGGACAACTAACTATGGCTACACCTTC. This sequence encodes CSVADRTTNYGYTF.

There are a few counts of this clonotype. V is TRBV29-1 and J is TRBJ2-7; D ambiguous. The V end was cut by 4 bases, the J end by 3 bases, with 7 bases between. This CDR3 has 11 residues. Germline V gene sequence: CDR1 SQVTM, CDR2 ANQGSEA. CDR3 sequence: CSVVVGYEQYF. For the CDR3, the DNA is TGCAGCGTTGTGGTCGGCTACGAGCAGTACTTC.

V usage is TRBV5-4 and J usage is TRBJ2-6; possible D gene TRBD1, 6 bases. This CDR3 is 15 amino acids long. Deletions cut 3 bases from V and 3 bases from J, with 10 bases between. Germline-derived CDR1 and CDR2 are SGHNT and YYREEE (reference sequence). In DNA, the CDR3 is TGTGCCAGCAGCTATACAGGGAGTGGGGCCAACGTCCTGACTTTC. As protein: CASSYTGSGANVLTF.

This clonotype was detected a few times. The V call is TRBV4-3, the J call TRBJ2-1; 12 bases align to TRBD2. Unmatched junction bases numbered 2, after V lost 1 base and J lost 7 bases. Germline loops: CDR1 LGHNA, CDR2 YSLEER. This CDR3 region has 15 residues. CDR3 protein: CASSQGTSGINEQFF. The CDR3 DNA sequence: TGCGCCAGCAGCCAAGGGACTAGCGGGATTAATGAGCAGTTCTTC.

The chain has TRBV7-9 and TRBJ1-2; D call uncertain. This CDR3 is 14 amino acids long. From germline, CDR1 is SEHNR and CDR2 FQNEAQ (reference sequence). V gave up 5 bases and J gave up 6 bases, with 16 bases separating them. In nucleotides, the CDR3 is TGTGCCAGCAGCCCCGGTACCGCAGAGGATGGCTACACCTTC. Protein sequence: CASSPGTAEDGYTF.

This clonotype was seen only a few times. The chain links TRBV9 to TRBJ2-5, with TRBD2 identical over 9 bases. V lost 0 bases, J lost 5 bases, and 2 bases stayed unmatched. Germline V lookup: CDR1 SGDLS, CDR2 YYNGEE. The CDR3 runs 14 residues. The CDR3 loop is CASSVGLAAETQYF. The CDR3 coding sequence is TGTGCCAGCAGCGTAGGACTAGCGGCGGAGACCCAGTACTTC.

This clonotype was observed many times. J is TRBJ2-1 and V is TRBV7-6, with TRBD1 matching 7 bases. V lost 1 base, J lost 0 bases, and 0 bases stayed unmatched. The CDR3 has 15 amino acids. Per the germline V gene, CDR1 is SGHVS and CDR2 is FNYEAQ. In nucleotides, the CDR3 is TGTGCCAGCAGCTTAGGGGACAGCTCCTACAATGAGCAGTTCTTC. As protein: CASSLGDSSYNEQFF.

This clonotype has a handful of counts. The V gene is TRBV7-6, the J gene TRBJ2-5; D perhaps matches TRBD1 (5 bases). Deletions cut 4 bases from V and 2 bases from J, with 11 bases between. From germline, CDR1 is SGHVS and CDR2 FNYEAQ. The CDR3 is made up of 14 amino acids. The CDR3 coding sequence is TGTGCCAGCAGCTCGGACATCCCTCAAGAGACCCAGTACTTC. This sequence encodes CASSSDIPQETQYF.

The V call is TRBV3-1, the J call TRBJ2-5, with 8 bases that match TRBD2. Losses at the gene ends were 1 base for V and 4 bases for J; bases not matched to a gene: 11. CDR3 length: 17 residues. CDR1 and CDR2 from the germline V gene are LGHDT and YNNKEL (reference sequence). The CDR3, as DNA: TGTGCCAGCAGCCAAGTTACCCTGAGGAGCGGGGGAGAGACCCAGTACTTC. As protein: CASSQVTLRSGGETQYF.

The CDR3 protein is CASSPLAFPGLTTDTQYF. The CDR3 nucleotides read TGTGCCAGCAGCCCGCTTGCCTTCCCGGGACTCACCACAGATACGCAGTATTTT. The chain employs TRBV7-6 and TRBJ2-3, with D perhaps TRBD2 (6 bases). Deletions cut 5 bases from V and 2 bases from J, with 23 bases between. CDR1 and CDR2 (germline): SGHVS, FNYEAQ. The CDR3 totals 18 residues.

This clonotype occurred a few times. The V and J genes are TRBV4-3 and TRBJ2-7; D call uncertain. CDR3 length: 14 residues. With 1 base removed from V and 6 bases from J, the gap between germline ends came to 13 bases. Germline CDR1 is LGHNA and CDR2 is YSLEER. This CDR3 is CASSQVARSGEQYF. The CDR3 nucleotides are TGCGCCAGCAGCCAAGTGGCCCGATCGGGCGAGCAGTACTTC.

This clonotype was detected only a few times. This chain links TRBV15 with TRBJ2-1, with D maybe TRBD2 (5 bases). Trimming shortened V by 0 bases and J by 7 bases, and 10 bases separated the two germline ends. The CDR3 has 14 amino acids. Germline-derived CDR1 and CDR2 are LNHNV and YYDKDF (reference sequence). CDR3 coding DNA: TGTGCCACCAGCAGAGATCGGGAAATTAATGAGCAGTTCTTC. This codes for CATSRDREINEQFF.